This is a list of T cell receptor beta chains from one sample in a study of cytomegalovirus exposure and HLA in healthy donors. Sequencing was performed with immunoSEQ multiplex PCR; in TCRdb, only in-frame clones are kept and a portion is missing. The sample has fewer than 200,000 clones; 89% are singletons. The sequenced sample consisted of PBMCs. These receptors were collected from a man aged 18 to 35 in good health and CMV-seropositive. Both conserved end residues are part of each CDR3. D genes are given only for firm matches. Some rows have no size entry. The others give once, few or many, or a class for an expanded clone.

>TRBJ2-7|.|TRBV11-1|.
TGTGCCAGCAGCTCTAGCTACGAGCAGTACTTC
CASSSSYEQYF
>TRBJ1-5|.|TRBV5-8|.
TGTGCCAGCAGTACAGAAACACGTTGGAGCAATCAGCCCCAGCATTTT
CASSTETRWSNQPQHF
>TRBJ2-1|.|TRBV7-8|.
TGTGCCAGCAGCCCCAACCTTTTACGGAGCTCCTACAATGAGCAGTTCTTC
CASSPNLLRSSYNEQFF
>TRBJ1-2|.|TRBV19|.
TGTGCCAGTAGTATCCCCGGGTACTATGGCTACACCTTC
CASSIPGYYGYTF
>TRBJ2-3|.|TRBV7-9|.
TGTGCCAGCAGCTTAGACGGAGATACGCAGTATTTT
CASSLDGDTQYF
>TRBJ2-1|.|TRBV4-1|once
TGCGCCAGCAGCCGGATAACGGCCCGGGTCAATGAGCAGTTCTTC
CASSRITARVNEQFF
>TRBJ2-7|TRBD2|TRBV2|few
TGTGCCAGCACCAGGGCTAGCGGGGGTCCACGGGAGCAGTACTTC
CASTRASGGPREQYF
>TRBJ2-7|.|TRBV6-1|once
TGTGCCAGCAGTGGGGGGCTGAGAGGAAGCCCTAACGAGCAGTACTTC
CASSGGLRGSPNEQYF
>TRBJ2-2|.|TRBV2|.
TGTGCCAGCAGTGCAGGGACCGGGGAGCTGTTTTTT
CASSAGTGELFF
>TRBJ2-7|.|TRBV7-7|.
TGTGCTAGCAGCTTAGTGAGTCGGGAGAGAGTAATGGAGCAGTACTTC
CASSLVSRERVMEQYF
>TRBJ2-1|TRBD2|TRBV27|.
TGTGCCAGCAGTTCAAGCCTAGCGGGAGGGCCAGGGAATGAGCAGTTCTTC
CASSSSLAGGPGNEQFF
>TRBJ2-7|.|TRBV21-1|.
TGTGCCAGCAGCAACCACGACGGGACCTACGAGCAGTACTTC
CASSNHDGTYEQYF
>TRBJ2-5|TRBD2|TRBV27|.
TGTGCCAGCATTAGCGGGCAGGGAGGGCCGTTTGAGACCCAGTACTTC
CASISGQGGPFETQYF
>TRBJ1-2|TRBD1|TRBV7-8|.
TGTGCCAGCAGGGAAACAGGGGGCGCCGGTGGCTACACCTTC
CASRETGGAGGYTF
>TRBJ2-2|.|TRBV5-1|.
TGCGCCAGCAGCTTCCAGTCGTCTCAAATCAGCACCGGGGAGCTGTTTTTT
CASSFQSSQISTGELFF
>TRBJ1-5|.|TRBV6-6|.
TGTGCCAGCAGTTTTCGAGGATACAATAGCAATCAGCCCCAGCATTTT
CASSFRGYNSNQPQHF
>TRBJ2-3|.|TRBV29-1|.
TGCAGCGAAGTGGAGGGAAGCACAGATACGCAGTATTTT
CSEVEGSTDTQYF
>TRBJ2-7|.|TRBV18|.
TGTGCCAGCTCACCACCTTGGCAGAACTACGAGCAGTACTTC
CASSPPWQNYEQYF
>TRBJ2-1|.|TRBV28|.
TGTGCCAGCAGTCCCCGAGCGGCGTACAATGAGCAGTTCTTC
CASSPRAAYNEQFF
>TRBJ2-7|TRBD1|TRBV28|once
TGTGCCAGCACCGTTTGGACAAAGGGACAGGGGTTCAACGAGCAGTACTTC
CASTVWTKGQGFNEQYF
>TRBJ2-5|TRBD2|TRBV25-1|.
TGTGCCAGCAGTGAAGGACTAGCGGGAGGGTTAAAGACCCAGTACTTC
CASSEGLAGGLKTQYF
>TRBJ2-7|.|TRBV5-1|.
TGCGCCAGCAGCTTGGAGCGTCGATCCTACGAGCAGTACTTC
CASSLERRSYEQYF
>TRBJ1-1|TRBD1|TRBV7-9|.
TGTGCCAGCAGCCGGGACAGGGCTGAAGCTTTCTTT
CASSRDRAEAFF
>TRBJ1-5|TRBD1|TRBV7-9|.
TGTGCCAGCAGCCGGACAGGGGCAAGCAATCAGCCCCAGCATTTT
CASSRTGASNQPQHF
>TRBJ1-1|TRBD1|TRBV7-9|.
TGTGCCAGCAGCTCCCCGGACAGGGGAGTAACTGAAGCTTTCTTT
CASSSPDRGVTEAFF
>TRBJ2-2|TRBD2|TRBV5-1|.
TGCGCCAGCAGCGGGGGACTAGATAACACCGGGGAGCTGTTTTTT
CASSGGLDNTGELFF
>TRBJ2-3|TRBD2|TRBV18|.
TGTGCCAGCTCACCAGGACTAGCGGTCACAGATACGCAGTATTTT
CASSPGLAVTDTQYF
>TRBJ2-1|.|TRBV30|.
TGTGCCTGGATCCCCCCCCCGCGGCTCCACAATGAGCAGTTCTTC
CAWIPPPRLHNEQFF
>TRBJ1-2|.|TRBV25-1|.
TGTGCCAGCAGTGATTCCCTTTCCGTTAACTATGGCTACACCTTC
CASSDSLSVNYGYTF
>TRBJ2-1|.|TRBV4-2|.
TGTGCCAGCAGCCAGCGGGTGGATGAGCAGTTCTTC
CASSQRVDEQFF
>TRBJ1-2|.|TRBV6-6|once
TGTGCCAGCAGTTACGCGTTAACTAACTATGGCTACACCTTC
CASSYALTNYGYTF
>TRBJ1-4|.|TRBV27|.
TGTGCCAGCAGTCCAAGACAGGCTTCTAATGAAAAACTGTTTTTT
CASSPRQASNEKLFF
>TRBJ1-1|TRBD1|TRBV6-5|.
TGTGCCAGCAGTGGAGGGACAGGGAGGACTGAAGCTTTCTTT
CASSGGTGRTEAFF
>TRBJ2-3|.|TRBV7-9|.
TGTGCCAGCAGCCCCTTTAGTGTTAGGGGTCGTACCTTCACAGATACGCAGTATTTT
CASSPFSVRGRTFTDTQYF
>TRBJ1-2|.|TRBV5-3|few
TGTGCCAGGGGAGACAGGCCCCACGCTTTATATGGCTACACCTTC
CARGDRPHALYGYTF
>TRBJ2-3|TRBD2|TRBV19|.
TGTGCCAGTACCAAGACGACTAGCGGGAGTAGTACAGATACGCAGTATTTT
CASTKTTSGSSTDTQYF
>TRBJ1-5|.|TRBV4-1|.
TGCGCCAGCAGCCAAGTTTTATTGGCTGATAGCAATCAGCCCCAGCATTTT
CASSQVLLADSNQPQHF
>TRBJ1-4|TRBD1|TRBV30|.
TGTGCCTGGAGTGCAGGGGGAGAAAAACTGTTTTTT
CAWSAGGEKLFF
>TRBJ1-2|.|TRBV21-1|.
TGTGCCAGCAGCAAAGATCGTAAAGAGAATAACTATGGCTACACCTTC
CASSKDRKENNYGYTF
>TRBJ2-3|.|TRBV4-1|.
TGCGCCAGCAGCCAAGCTGTAGCGTATGTCCGCACAGATACGCAGTATTTT
CASSQAVAYVRTDTQYF
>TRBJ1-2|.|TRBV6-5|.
TGTGCCAGCAGTTCAGGGGACGGCTACACCTTC
CASSSGDGYTF
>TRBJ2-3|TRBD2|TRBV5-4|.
TGTGCCAGCAGCCGGAGTGCCGGGAGGGCCGGGGCAGATACGCAGTATTTT
CASSRSAGRAGADTQYF
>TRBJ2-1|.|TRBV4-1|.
TGCGCCAGCAGCCAAGTTGTCCAACTTAGCGGCCGCTACAATGAGCAGTTCTTC
CASSQVVQLSGRYNEQFF
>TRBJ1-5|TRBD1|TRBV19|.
TGTGCCAGTAGTACCGGGACAGGGATCAGCAATCAGCCCCAGCATTTT
CASSTGTGISNQPQHF
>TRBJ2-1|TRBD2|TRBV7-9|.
TGTGCCAGCAGCTTCGGGACTAGCGGGAATGAGCAGTTCTTC
CASSFGTSGNEQFF
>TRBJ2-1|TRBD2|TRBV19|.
TGTGCCAGTAGTACTACTAGCGGGAGGGTCACCTACAATGAGCAGTTCTTC
CASSTTSGRVTYNEQFF
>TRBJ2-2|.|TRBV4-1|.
TGCGCCAGCAGCCAAGATTCGCGGGGAGCCACCGGGGAGCTGTTTTTT
CASSQDSRGATGELFF
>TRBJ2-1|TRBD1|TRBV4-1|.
TGCGCCAGCAGCCAAGATAGACAGGGGGGCAATGAGCAGTTCTTC
CASSQDRQGGNEQFF
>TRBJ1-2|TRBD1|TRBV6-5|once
TGTGCCAGCAGTTACTCCGGGGGACAGTACTATGGCTACACCTTC
CASSYSGGQYYGYTF
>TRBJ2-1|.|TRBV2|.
TGTGCCAGCGTTGGACAAAACAATGAGCAGTTCTTC
CASVGQNNEQFF
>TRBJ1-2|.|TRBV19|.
TGTGCCAGTAGGGATCGGGGGATGTCTTATGGCTACACCTTC
CASRDRGMSYGYTF
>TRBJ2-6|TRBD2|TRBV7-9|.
TGTGCCAGCAGCACGGCCGGGACTAGCTCTGGGGCCAACGTCCTGACTTTC
CASSTAGTSSGANVLTF
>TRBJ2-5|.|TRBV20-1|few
TGCAGTGCTAATTATCTAGAGACCCAGTACTTC
CSANYLETQYF